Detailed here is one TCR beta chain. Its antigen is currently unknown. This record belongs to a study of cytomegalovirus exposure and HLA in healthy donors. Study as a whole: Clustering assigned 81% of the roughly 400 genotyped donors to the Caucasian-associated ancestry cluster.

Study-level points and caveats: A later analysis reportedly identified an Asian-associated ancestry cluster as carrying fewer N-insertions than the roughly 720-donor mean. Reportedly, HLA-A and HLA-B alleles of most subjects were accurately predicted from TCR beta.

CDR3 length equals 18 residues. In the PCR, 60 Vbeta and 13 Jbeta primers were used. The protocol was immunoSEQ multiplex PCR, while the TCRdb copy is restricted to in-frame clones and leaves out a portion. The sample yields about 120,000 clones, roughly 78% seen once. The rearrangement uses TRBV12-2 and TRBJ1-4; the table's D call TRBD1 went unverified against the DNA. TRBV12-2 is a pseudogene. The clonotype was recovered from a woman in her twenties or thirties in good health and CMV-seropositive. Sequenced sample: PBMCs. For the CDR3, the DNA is TGTGCAAGTCGCTTAGGCTTAAGCAGGCCGGCAACTAATGAAAAACTGTTTTTT. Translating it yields CASRLGLSRPATNEKLFF.